The clone carrying this TCR beta chain was detected a few times. This sample is drawn from a study of blood T cell repertoires in COVID-19. Study in general: There were acute and convalescent COVID-19 samples, and they came from the United States, Italy and Spain. T cells, B-cell-depleted T cells, or PBMCs supplied cDNA or gDNA.

Per germline, CDR1 SGHDT and CDR2 YYEEEE. J gave up 4 bases and V 4 bases, and 16 bases lay outside the gene matches. This CDR3 has 18 amino acids. Original processing notes: Scientists estimated how many nucleated cells there were by amplifying reference gene primers. Here immunoSEQ multiplex PCR was the method, and the copy in TCRdb shows in-frame clones only, minus some. The V and J calls and the clone size are those of that table, but D and trimming were determined from the DNA. The sample has around 200,000 clones, around 88% seen once. This clonotype was obtained from a man aged 45-60 years with active or convalescent COVID-19. The rearrangement uses TRBV5-6 and TRBJ1-5, with 8 bases that match TRBD1. Sequenced sample: peripheral blood. The CDR3 protein is CASSVSGAGTGKNQPQHF. In nucleotides, the CDR3 is TGTGCCAGCAGCGTAAGCGGGGCGGGGACAGGAAAAAATCAGCCCCAGCATTTT.